This T cell receptor (beta chain) was recorded in a study of beta chain features in type 1 diabetes (dated by TCRdb to between 2017 and 2018). Background on the whole study: Mean age, gender distribution, total cell number and subset yield did not differ between patients and healthy donors. A total of 107,917,701 sorted cells were examined across all samples, and the number of cells per subset was strongly correlated with RNA yield. The study compared TCRB repertoires of sorted circulating CD4+ T cell subsets between recently diagnosed type 1 diabetes patients and matched healthy donors. Whereas all 30 or so donors provided naive and central memory subsets, regulatory and stem cell-like memory subsets were isolated from just 8 patients and roughly eight healthy donors.

The entire amount of isolated RNA was reverse transcribed using the High Capacity cDNA Reverse Transcription Kit, so the sequenced TCRB transcripts were expressed ones. Deep immunoSEQ sequencing was applied to naive, central memory and regulatory T cell samples, giving an average of roughly 3.6 million total reads per sample. Sorted cells were lysed in RLT buffer, and RNA was extracted using DNase-treated RNeasy Micro or Mini kits according to cell number. To prevent cross-contamination, each cell subset was processed individually, whereas patient and healthy donor samples were processed jointly. The immunoSEQ multiplex PCR was used to amplify TCRB sequences from cDNA, yielding 87-bp fragments that span the CDR3 region. The amplicons were sequenced using the Illumina HiSeq platform. In the source study's methods: Synthetic template baselines were used to correct PCR bias computationally, reads within Hamming distance 2 were collapsed together, and singletons that could not be merged were discarded. Reads were aligned against IMGT to assign V, D and J genes, CDR3 length and insertions or deletions at six rearrangement sites. Within each subset, clonotype counts were normalized to sorted cell number, after which true diversity and Gini coefficients were computed with the tcR R package. Repertoire sharing was quantified using the overlap coefficient calculated on TCRB nucleotide sequences. The immuneACCESS repertoire file appears here via TCRdb, limited to in-frame rearrangements. These files lack a portion of the clones; in checked studies, under half of the deficit traces to unresolved V genes, and the cause of the others is not known. That table furnishes V, J and clone size, whereas the DNA furnished D and trimming. This sample comprises about 160,000 clones, just over 8% of them detected only once. The ten largest clonotypes hold more than 0.5% of the sample.

On this clone: Its target antigen remains unknown. The record has no base qualities; no much larger clone is one base away.

Each donor gave one peripheral blood draw, around 100 mL on average, collected into heparinised tubes. Naive, central memory, regulatory and stem cell-like memory CD4+ T cells were sorted on a BD FACSAria II using a panel including CD45RO, CCR7, CD25, CD127, CD95 and CD27. All sorted populations exceeded 95% purity. PBMCs were separated immediately by Lymphoprep density gradient centrifugation and were stained directly, without being cultured. Samples were stained and sorted in pairs, with one healthy donor and one patient per experiment, so that batch effects were minimized. Points the paper makes about the study in general: At VDJ recombination sites, patients with type 1 diabetes made fewer insertions and deleted more nucleotides, a pattern implying thymic rearrangement abnormalities. Because cDNA was sequenced instead of genomic DNA, highly expressing activated cells could be over-represented, though the groups showed no difference in activation or CD3 levels. Naive, central memory and regulatory TCRB repertoires appeared to be more alike among patients than among healthy donors. In all four CD4+ subsets, TCRB CDR3 length was moderately but significantly shorter in type 1 diabetes patients. Because the HLA sub-analyses included only small numbers of individuals, any influence of HLA type on TCRB rearrangement was left unresolved. Shorter templates might have been favored by PCR, but patient and control samples were amplified and corrected together, so both groups would have been affected equally by any skew.

The TCR originated in a woman between 18 and 29 years old with type 1 diabetes. The specimen was central memory CD4+ T cells from blood.

The nucleotide sequence is given as TGCGCCAGCAGCTTAGGGGGGGGGCTAACCTACAATGAGCAGTTCTTC. Its protein is CASSLGGGLTYNEQFF. The chain joins TRBV5-1 to TRBJ2-1; TRBD2 could be the D gene, as 7 bases match. Cut back by 2 bases and 2 bases, the V and J ends lie 14 bases apart. The CDR3 covers 16 residues, taking in both the cysteine and the phenylalanine. Only the CDR3 portion is preserved as DNA: 48 bases, with reading frame beginning at the first base. The germline V gene specifies SGHRS as CDR1 and YFSETQ as CDR2.